Below, 28 T cell receptor beta chains from the same sample are listed, as sequenced in a study of T cells after yellow fever vaccination (dated by TCRdb to between 2018 and 2020). The treatment or condition tag for this specimen amounts to: live attenuated yellow fever vaccine strain. The protocol used for the library was 5' RACE. The run used an Illumina HiSeq 2500. The public reads were reprocessed in TCRdb via fastp at Q25 and MiXCR, keeping in-frame beta chains. Each CDR3 protein appears once, grouped with its most common genes and DNA. Across this sample there are 450,000 to 600,000 distinct CDR3 sequences, with approximately 13% seen only once. The ten largest make up about 14% of the sample. The sequencing here drew on PBMCs, taken on the day of the yellow fever booster vaccination. Receptor source: a man aged 25-40 years who received the YFV17D yellow fever vaccine.

The rearrangement joins TRBV6-5 to TRBJ2-1, with 7 bases matching TRBD1. The CDR3 is 14 residues long. Germline CDR1 is MNHEY and CDR2 is SVGAGI. V shed 0 bases and J 7 bases; nucleotides not matched to a gene: 3. The CDR3 reads CASSYSGQTNEQFF. The DNA of the CDR3 is TGTGCCAGCAGTTACTCGGGACAGACGAATGAGCAGTTCTTC.

This clonotype was recorded a few times. This sequence joins TRBV14 and TRBJ2-1; D unresolved. CDR1 and CDR2 (germline): SGHDN, FVKESK. The length of the CDR3 is 15 residues. Trimming stripped 0 bases from V and 4 bases from J, with 10 bases between. The chain's CDR3 is CASSQDGGHYNEQFF. The DNA of the CDR3 is TGTGCCAGCAGCCAAGATGGTGGGCATTACAATGAGCAGTTCTTC.

V and J are TRBV29-1 and TRBJ2-5, with D maybe TRBD1 (8 bases). V lost 3 bases, J lost 5 bases, and 19 bases lay in between. This CDR3 is 15 amino acids long. The germline CDR1 and CDR2 sequences are SQVTM and ANQGSEA. CDR3 region: CSVDLRQGRGETQYF. DNA for the CDR3: TGCAGCGTTGACCTAAGACAGGGGCGGGGGGAGACCCAGTACTTC. Complete variable domain (other parts from reference TRBV29-1 and TRBJ2-5): SAVISQKPSRDICQRGTSLTIQCQVDSQVTMMFWYRQQPGQSLTLIATANQGSEATYESGFVIDKFPISRPNLTFSTLTVSNMSPEDSSIYLCSVDLRQGRGETQYFGPGTRLLVL.

The chain uses TRBV20-1 and TRBJ1-5; the D gene is possibly TRBD1 (5 bases). V was trimmed by 5 bases and J by 4 bases, leaving 9 bases between them. The V gene's germline CDR1 is DFQATT and CDR2 SNEGSKA (reference sequence). CDR3 size: 12 residues. The CDR3 region has the DNA TGCAGTGCTCAAAAGGGGAATCAGCCCCAGCATTTT. Protein product: CSAQKGNQPQHF.

This clonotype has just a few counts. The rearrangement joins TRBV5-1 to TRBJ2-3; D perhaps matches TRBD2 (7 bases). This CDR3 is built from 14 residues. Germline V CDR1 and CDR2: SGHRS, YFSETQ. V was trimmed by 7 bases and J by 1 base, leaving 13 bases between them. This CDR3 reads CASRGASGTDTQYF. The DNA for the CDR3 is TGCGCCAGCCGGGGGGCTAGCGGCACAGATACGCAGTATTTT.

This clonotype was detected a few times. This chain links TRBV25-1 with TRBJ1-6, with a possible D match to TRBD1 (5 bases). V lost 4 bases and J 6 bases, leaving 10 bases between the germline ends. Germline CDR1 is MGHDK and CDR2 is SYGVNS. CDR3 length: 14 amino acids. This chain's CDR3 is CASSGGTSNSPLHF. The CDR3 DNA reads TGTGCCAGCAGTGGCGGGACTAGTAATTCACCCCTCCACTTT.

This chain connects TRBV7-8 to TRBJ2-2; D possibly corresponds to TRBD1 (5 bases). The germline gives CDR1 SGHVS, CDR2 FQNEAQ. This CDR3 is built from 14 residues. Trimming pared 7 bases from V and 0 bases from J, leaving 9 bases between. The CDR3 nucleotides are TGTGCCAGCAAGGGGAATACGAACACCGGGGAGCTGTTTTTT. It codes for CASKGNTNTGELFF.

The chain links TRBV29-1 to TRBJ2-7; 9 nucleotides line up with TRBD1. The CDR3 is made up of 14 amino acids. CDR1 SQVTM and CDR2 ANQGSEA come from the germline V gene. J gave up 5 bases and V 2 bases, and 7 bases lay outside the gene matches. CDR3 sequence: CSVERGTGTDEQYF. CDR3 sequence (DNA): TGCAGCGTTGAACGGGGGACAGGGACGGACGAGCAGTACTTC.

This clonotype was detected a few times. The chain carries TRBV4-3 and TRBJ2-7, with D maybe TRBD2 (6 bases). Deletions cut 3 bases from V and 0 bases from J, with 15 bases between. The CDR3 runs to 16 residues. CDR1 and CDR2 (germline): LGHNA, YSLEER. The CDR3 region is CASSQVAVGSSYEQYF. Here the CDR3 DNA reads TGCGCCAGCAGCCAGGTAGCGGTTGGGTCCTCCTACGAGCAGTACTTC.

V is TRBV20-1 and J is TRBJ2-4; 7 nucleotides match TRBD2. Germline CDR1 and CDR2: DFQATT and SNEGSKA (reference sequence). Trimming cost V 0 bases and J 8 bases; bases outside gene matches: 7. This CDR3 region has 14 residues. The CDR3 here is CSARDGGSRDIQYF. The CDR3 DNA follows: TGCAGTGCTAGAGATGGCGGGAGTCGAGACATTCAGTACTTC.

The chain couples TRBV5-6 to TRBJ2-5, with unresolved D. CDR1 and CDR2 from the germline V gene are SGHDT and YYEEEE. This CDR3 has 16 residues. V dropped 4 bases and J dropped 0 bases, with 16 bases sitting between them. The CDR3 loop is CASSTQLRAYQETQYF. CDR3 nucleotides: TGTGCCAGCAGCACTCAACTCCGGGCCTACCAAGAGACCCAGTACTTC. The full variable domain, with the rest looked up from reference TRBV5-6 and TRBJ2-5, is DAGVTQSPTHLIKTRGQQVTLRCSPKSGHDTVSWYQQALGQGPQFIFQYYEEEERQRGNFPDRFSGHQFPNYSSELNVNALLLGDSALYLCASSTQLRAYQETQYFGPGTRLLVL.

The chain couples TRBV10-3 to TRBJ2-7, with 8 bases lining up with TRBD1. The CDR3 contains 15 residues. Trimming at V came to 6 bases and at J to 0 bases, leaving 7 bases not matched to a gene. Germline V lookup: CDR1 ENHRY, CDR2 SYGVKD. The CDR3 loop reads CAISPGTGASYEQYF. The CDR3 DNA follows: TGTGCCATCAGCCCCGGGACAGGAGCCTCCTACGAGCAGTACTTC.

The V and J genes are TRBV15 and TRBJ2-3, with D unresolved. CDR3 length: 12 amino acids. CDR1 LNHNV and CDR2 YYDKDF come from the germline V gene (reference sequence). The V end lost 5 bases, the J end lost 2 bases, and 5 bases lay between the germline ends. CDR3 sequence (DNA): TGTGCCACCAGCCCCTCCACAGATACGCAGTATTTT. It encodes CATSPSTDTQYF.

The rearrangement uses TRBV7-8 and TRBJ2-3, with unresolved D. CDR1 is SGHVS and CDR2 is FQNEAQ in the germline V gene. The ends were cut back, 4 bases at V and 5 bases at J, with 16 bases in the middle. The length of the CDR3 is 15 residues. Here the CDR3 reads CASSWLDRVGDTQYF. CDR3 nucleotide sequence: TGTGCCAGCAGCTGGCTCGACCGGGTGGGAGATACGCAGTATTTT.

As for this clonotype: A much larger clone lies one base from this, so it may be a read error. The chain is built from TRBV6-1 and TRBJ2-7, with TRBD2 identical over 7 bases. This CDR3 is 15 amino acids long. The germline V gene has CDR1 MNHNS and CDR2 SASEGT. CDR3 sequence (DNA): TGTGCCAGCAGCCTCATCCCTAGCGGCCCGGGGGAGCAGTCCTTC. Amino acids: CASSLIPSGPGEQSF.

This clonotype was detected a few times. The chain recombines TRBV3-1 with TRBJ1-1, with TRBD1 matching over 9 bases. This CDR3 has 13 residues. V gave up 5 bases and J gave up 4 bases; unmatched junction bases: 2. The germline CDR1 and CDR2 sequences are LGHDT and YNNKEL (reference sequence). The CDR3 spells CASSDRGVTEAFF. CDR3 nucleotide sequence: TGTGCCAGCAGCGACAGGGGGGTCACTGAAGCTTTCTTT.

The gene calls are TRBV20-1 and TRBJ2-1; D is tentatively TRBD1 or TRBD2 (5 bases each). CDR3 length: 15 amino acids. Trimming shortened V by 3 bases and J by 4 bases, and 16 bases separated the two germline ends. The germline gives CDR1 DFQATT, CDR2 SNEGSKA (reference sequence). For the CDR3, the DNA is TGCAGTGCTAGGCGCCGAGGGGATAGGTACAATGAGCAGTTCTTC. It codes for CSARRRGDRYNEQFF.

This chain links TRBV20-1 with TRBJ2-1, with no clear D. Trimming stripped 5 bases from V and 6 bases from J, with 8 bases between. Germline V gives CDR1 DFQATT, CDR2 SNEGSKA (reference sequence). The CDR3 has 11 residues. DNA for the CDR3: TGCAGTGCTCGCAGCTCCAATGAGCAGTTCTTC. Translating it yields CSARSSNEQFF.

This clonotype was counted between two and nine times. The V gene is TRBV29-1, the J gene TRBJ2-3; TRBD2 is a possible D gene (6 bases). This CDR3 is 14 amino acids long. Trimming took off 3 bases at V and 1 base at J, with 11 bases between the two ends. The germline gives CDR1 SQVTM, CDR2 ANQGSEA. The CDR3 nucleotides read TGCAGCGTTGAGAGGGGCGGGGGCACAGATACGCAGTATTTT. This gives the protein CSVERGGGTDTQYF.

The sample holds a few counts of this clonotype. The chain links TRBV20-1 to TRBJ2-7; TRBD2 might be the D (6 bases). Per germline, CDR1 DFQATT and CDR2 SNEGSKA (reference sequence). The V and J ends lost 6 bases and 9 bases respectively, with 15 bases between them. The CDR3 contains 11 residues. The CDR3 here is CSAHRDLGQYF. DNA for the CDR3: TGCAGTGCGCACCGGGACTTAGGGCAGTACTTC.

A few counts support this clonotype. The chain joins TRBV29-1 to TRBJ2-2; D is unresolved. Germline CDR1 reads SQVTM; CDR2 reads ANQGSEA. The CDR3 consists of 13 residues. Trimming took 1 base from V and 6 from J, leaving 9 bases between them. The CDR3 protein is CSVEARPSGELFF. In nucleotides, the CDR3 is TGCAGCGTTGAAGCCCGACCCTCCGGGGAGCTGTTTTTT.

This clonotype was found a few times. The V call is TRBV6-5, the J call TRBJ2-7; TRBD1 is a possible D gene (5 bases). Germline V lookup: CDR1 MNHEY, CDR2 SVGAGI. The CDR3 length is 15 residues. Trimming cost V 4 bases and J 2 bases, with 15 bases left between them. CDR3: CASSSQTETAYEQYF. The CDR3 DNA sequence: TGTGCCAGCAGTTCCCAGACAGAAACGGCCTACGAGCAGTACTTC.

The table lists this clonotype with a few counts. The chain recombines TRBV29-1 with TRBJ2-1; 11 bases are a match to TRBD2. Germline V gene data show CDR1 as SQVTM and CDR2 as ANQGSEA. Trimming took 6 bases from V and 7 from J; bases not matched to a gene: 8. CDR3 length equals 14 residues. The CDR3 region is CSVVLAGEVNEQFF. DNA for the CDR3: TGCAGCGTGGTACTAGCGGGAGAAGTGAATGAGCAGTTCTTC.

The V gene is TRBV20-1, the J gene TRBJ2-7; D gene ambiguous. Germline V CDR1 and CDR2: DFQATT, SNEGSKA (reference sequence). With 0 bases removed from V and 8 bases from J, the gap between germline ends came to 11 bases. The CDR3 is 12 amino acids. The CDR3 DNA reads TGCAGTGCTAGAGATATAGGGTCTCAGCAGTACTTC. Residues: CSARDIGSQQYF.

The V and J genes are TRBV9 and TRBJ2-7; D call uncertain. CDR3 size: 15 residues. Trimming left V 5 bases short and J 2 bases short, with 17 bases between. Germline V gene lookup returns CDR1 SGDLS and CDR2 YYNGEE. This CDR3 is CASSVSPGVTYEQYF. CDR3 bases: TGTGCCAGCAGTGTCTCGCCTGGGGTAACCTACGAGCAGTACTTC.

This clonotype was counted a few times. The chain has TRBV11-2 and TRBJ2-7, with D unresolved. CDR3 length: 14 residues. The V end was cut by 3 bases, the J end by 6 bases, with 15 bases between. Germline CDR1 is SGHAT and CDR2 is FQNNGV. The CDR3: CASSFPPGDGEQYF. The CDR3 nucleotides are TGTGCCAGCAGCTTCCCCCCTGGGGATGGCGAGCAGTACTTC.

The J gene is TRBJ2-5, the V gene TRBV5-1; 8 bases map to TRBD2. This CDR3 region has 14 residues. Per the germline V gene, CDR1 is SGHRS and CDR2 is YFSETQ. V was pared by 0 bases and J by 4 bases, with 2 bases of the junction left unmatched. CDR3 sequence (DNA): TGCGCCAGCAGCTTGGAACTAGCGGTAGAGACCCAGTACTTC. Amino acids: CASSLELAVETQYF.

The chain has TRBV7-2 and TRBJ2-4; TRBD1 agrees at 8 bases. CDR1 and CDR2 from the germline V gene are SGHTA and FQGNSA. The CDR3 has 14 residues. The V and J ends lost 4 bases and 7 bases, in that order; junction bases with no gene match: 6. This CDR3 is CASSSGQVINIQYF. CDR3 sequence (DNA): TGTGCCAGCAGCTCGGGACAGGTTATCAACATTCAGTACTTC.